The 26 T cell receptor beta chains presented below share a single source sample, sequenced in a study of cytotoxic CD8 clonotypes in ibrutinib-treated CLL. Data came from immunoSEQ multiplex PCR; TCRdb stores just in-frame clones and leaves some out. The sample yields roughly 56,000 clones, more than 70% seen once. The starting material was PBMCs, obtained after 12 months of ibrutinib treatment. Receptors originate from a human donor with chronic lymphocytic leukemia.

This chain joins TRBV4-1 and TRBJ1-2; 7 nucleotides agree with TRBD1. V lost 4 bases to trimming and J lost 6 bases; unmatched junction nucleotides: 11. The germline V gene encodes CDR1 MGHRA and CDR2 YSYEKL. The CDR3 is 15 residues long. The CDR3 nucleotides read TGCGCCAGCAGCCGCAGGGTCGACAGGGTCAATGGCTACACCTTC. This sequence encodes CASSRRVDRVNGYTF.

In its sample, this clone was seen a few times. The chain combines TRBV2 with TRBJ1-3; the match to TRBD1 covers 10 bases. Trimming at V came to 2 bases and at J to 4 bases, leaving 8 bases not matched to a gene. The germline CDR1 and CDR2 sequences are SNHLY and FYNNEI. The CDR3 contains 17 residues. CDR3 in DNA: TGTGCCAGCAGTGAAATGGGGACAGGGGCGTCCGGAAACACCATATATTTT. This translates into CASSEMGTGASGNTIYF. Based on the CDR3 plus reference TRBV2 and TRBJ1-3, the full variable domain is EPEVTQTPSHQVTQMGQEVILRCVPISNHLYFYWYRQILGQKVEFLVSFYNNEISEKSEIFDDQFSVERPDGSNFTLKIRSTKLEDSAMYFCASSEMGTGASGNTIYFGEGSWLTVV.

The V and J genes are TRBV5-6 and TRBJ2-5, with D unresolved. Germline V gives CDR1 SGHDT, CDR2 YYEEEE. The CDR3 runs 13 residues. V dropped 2 bases and J dropped 0 bases, with 5 bases sitting between them. CDR3 sequence (DNA): TGTGCCAGCAGCTTAGCATACCAAGAGACCCAGTACTTC. Protein sequence: CASSLAYQETQYF. The entire variable domain, with the rest obtained from reference TRBV5-6 and TRBJ2-5, is as follows: DAGVTQSPTHLIKTRGQQVTLRCSPKSGHDTVSWYQQALGQGPQFIFQYYEEEERQRGNFPDRFSGHQFPNYSSELNVNALLLGDSALYLCASSLAYQETQYFGPGTRLLVL.

V usage is TRBV30 and J usage is TRBJ2-5; 9 bases are shared with TRBD1. Germline V gene sequence: CDR1 GTSNPN, CDR2 SVGIG (reference sequence). V was pared by 5 bases and J by 5 bases, with 9 bases of the junction left unmatched. The CDR3 runs to 14 residues. In DNA, the CDR3 is TGTGCCTGGGTTCGGGACAGGGTGGGGGAGACCCAGTACTTC. This translates into CAWVRDRVGETQYF.

J is TRBJ2-3 and V is TRBV19; 11 positions match TRBD2. Germline CDR1 reads LNHDA; CDR2 reads SQIVND (reference sequence). V dropped 8 bases and J dropped 0; count of bases not matched to a gene: 1. The CDR3 totals 14 residues. CDR3 in DNA: TGTGCCAGTGGGACTAGCGGAAGCACAGATACGCAGTATTTT. The encoded protein is CASGTSGSTDTQYF.

This clone was detected only a few times. This chain links TRBV7-2 with TRBJ2-1; 13 bases line up with TRBD2. The V and J ends lost 0 bases and 6 bases, in that order; junction bases with no gene match: 8. The V gene's germline CDR1 is SGHTA and CDR2 FQGNSA. There are 18 residues in the CDR3. The CDR3 loop is CASSLATGLAGLRNEQFF. The CDR3, as DNA: TGTGCCAGCAGCTTAGCGACGGGACTAGCGGGATTGCGCAATGAGCAGTTCTTC.

This chain joins TRBV18 and TRBJ2-2; weak D call: TRBD2 (7 bases). V lost 3 bases and J 6 bases, leaving 11 bases between the germline ends. Germline CDR1 KGHSH, CDR2 LQKENI. CDR3 length: 14 residues. The chain's CDR3 is CASSPTGRAGELFF. CDR3 DNA sequence: TGTGCCAGCTCACCCACAGGGAGGGCCGGGGAGCTGTTTTTT.

The rearrangement uses TRBV7-2 and TRBJ1-1; D is unresolved. V was clipped by 5 bases and J by 1 base, with 8 bases between them. Germline CDR1 and CDR2: SGHTA and FQGNSA. The length of the CDR3 is 13 residues. CDR3 coding DNA: TGTGCCAGCAGCCGGACTTCGAACACTGAAGCTTTCTTT. This translates into CASSRTSNTEAFF.

V gene TRBV5-5 combines with J gene TRBJ2-1; the match to TRBD2 covers 8 bases. V shed 4 bases and J 7 bases; nucleotides not matched to a gene: 22. Germline V gives CDR1 SGHKS, CDR2 YYEKEE (reference sequence). The CDR3 contains 19 residues. For the CDR3, the DNA is TGTGCCAGCAGCCCCGCCGGACGGGGGGGCTGGGGGCCCCAAAATGAGCAGTTCTTC. It yields the protein CASSPAGRGGWGPQNEQFF.

The V and J genes are TRBV18 and TRBJ1-5; perhaps TRBD1 as D (5 bases). Germline V CDR1 and CDR2: KGHSH, LQKENI. V dropped 2 bases and J dropped 5 bases, with 16 bases sitting between them. The CDR3 totals 16 residues. The CDR3 DNA follows: TGTGCCAGCTCACCAATCGGGGCAGCGGGCGATCAGCCCCAGCATTTT. It yields the protein CASSPIGAAGDQPQHF.

The CDR3 is CASSASNNSPLHF. The CDR3 DNA is TGTGCCAGCAGTGCCAGTAATAATTCACCCCTCCACTTT. This chain joins TRBV25-1 and TRBJ1-6, with D unclear. CDR1 is MGHDK and CDR2 is SYGVNS in the germline V gene. The length of the CDR3 is 13 residues. Between the trimmed V and J ends, which lost 4 bases and 5 bases, there was a span of 6 bases.

The chain uses TRBV6-1 and TRBJ1-5; weak D call: TRBD1 (5 bases). V was cut by 6 bases and J by 0 bases, with 9 bases left in between. This CDR3 contains 14 residues. Germline CDR1 MNHNS, CDR2 SASEGT. The CDR3 DNA follows: TGTGCCAGCAGCCCTGACAGTAGCAATCAGCCCCAGCATTTT. It is translated as CASSPDSSNQPQHF.

This sequence joins TRBV27 and TRBJ1-1; no firm D call. Germline V lookup: CDR1 MNHEY, CDR2 SMNVEV (reference sequence). V was pared by 4 bases and J by 7 bases, with 10 bases between. The CDR3 covers 12 residues. The CDR3 loop is CASSSGTSEAFF. CDR3 sequence (DNA): TGTGCCAGCAGTTCTGGAACCAGTGAAGCTTTCTTT.

This chain connects TRBV18 to TRBJ2-1; 11 nucleotides line up with TRBD2. There are 19 residues in the CDR3. The J segment lost 10 bases and the V segment lost 4 bases, leaving 21 bases of the junction unmatched. The germline CDR1 and CDR2 sequences are KGHSH and LQKENI. CDR3: CASSLPGLAVPFPPREQFF. The CDR3 bases are TGTGCCAGCTCACTTCCGGGACTAGCGGTTCCCTTTCCCCCACGGGAGCAGTTCTTC.

The V gene is TRBV5-5, the J gene TRBJ1-3, with D tentatively TRBD1 (5 bases). There are 17 residues in the CDR3. Trimming shortened V by 4 bases and J by 0 bases, and 17 bases separated the two germline ends. The germline V gene encodes CDR1 SGHKS and CDR2 YYEKEE (reference sequence). The CDR3 sequence is CASSPVVTQGSGNTIYF. The DNA for the CDR3 is TGTGCCAGCAGCCCGGTCGTAACCCAGGGCTCTGGAAACACCATATATTTT.

V gene TRBV5-4 combines with J gene TRBJ2-3, with 10 bases aligning to TRBD2. With V trimmed by 5 bases and J by 6 bases, 6 bases remained unmatched. CDR1 is SGHNT, CDR2 YYREEE, per germline (reference sequence). This CDR3 contains 14 residues. CDR3 DNA: TGTGCCAGCAGACTAGGGACTAGCGCGGATACGCAGTATTTT. This translates into CASRLGTSADTQYF. The whole variable domain, filled in from reference TRBV5-4 and TRBJ2-3, reads ETGVTQSPTHLIKTRGQQVTLRCSSQSGHNTVSWYQQALGQGPQFIFQYYREEENGRGNFPPRFSGLQFPNYSSELNVNALELDDSALYLCASRLGTSADTQYFGPGTRLTVL.

This clone has a single count. The V call is TRBV6-1, the J call TRBJ2-3; 8 positions agree with TRBD2. Unmatched junction bases numbered 10, after V lost 2 bases and J lost 0 bases. This CDR3 region has 18 residues. Germline values: CDR1 MNHNS, CDR2 SASEGT. Here the CDR3 reads CASSEKAGEGGSTDTQYF. CDR3 bases: TGTGCCAGCAGTGAAAAAGCGGGAGAGGGGGGTAGCACAGATACGCAGTATTTT.

This clone has more than one count but fewer than ten. J is TRBJ2-3 and V is TRBV27; D gene unclear. V was clipped by 2 bases and J by 0 bases, with 3 bases between them. Germline CDR1 and CDR2: MNHEY and SMNVEV (reference sequence). The CDR3 runs to 13 residues. This CDR3 reads CASSLMSTDTQYF. CDR3 nucleotides: TGTGCCAGCAGTTTAATGAGCACAGATACGCAGTATTTT.

This chain connects TRBV7-2 to TRBJ1-1; maybe TRBD1 (6 bases). Germline V gives CDR1 SGHTA, CDR2 FQGNSA. Trimming left V 7 bases short and J 7 bases short, with 10 bases between. The CDR3 totals 11 residues. The CDR3 loop is CASIRGREAFF. CDR3 DNA sequence: TGTGCCAGCATCAGGGGACGTGAAGCTTTCTTT.

This clone was counted a few times. This chain uses TRBV29-1 with TRBJ1-1; 9 nucleotides match TRBD1. The CDR3 has 16 amino acids. Germline assignment: CDR1 SQVTM and CDR2 ANQGSEA. Trimming at V came to 4 bases and at J to 1 base, leaving 10 bases not matched to a gene. This CDR3 is CSVVGHQGQGNTEAFF. The CDR3 nucleotides read TGCAGCGTTGTGGGACACCAGGGACAGGGGAACACTGAAGCTTTCTTT.

V gene TRBV6-6 combines with J gene TRBJ2-3; 7 nucleotides match TRBD1. The CDR3 runs to 13 residues. The V and J ends lost 3 bases and 8 bases, in that order; junction bases with no gene match: 5. Germline V lookup: CDR1 MNHNY, CDR2 SVGAGI (reference sequence). The CDR3 region has the DNA TGTGCCAGCAGTTATTCCGCAGGGGGTACGCAGTATTTT. Protein product: CASSYSAGGTQYF.

The chain joins TRBV7-2 to TRBJ2-7; D is perhaps TRBD2 (5 bases). Trimming removed 3 bases at V and 6 bases at J, with 12 bases between. Germline values: CDR1 SGHTA, CDR2 FQGNSA. The CDR3 totals 13 residues. CDR3 DNA sequence: TGTGCCAGCAGCTTCGCGAGGGAAAGCGAGCAGTACTTC. Its protein product is CASSFARESEQYF.

This clone was seen more than once but under ten times. V and J are TRBV18 and TRBJ2-7; TRBD2 matches 8 bases. CDR1 KGHSH and CDR2 LQKENI come from the germline V gene. The CDR3 is made up of 14 amino acids. After removal of 0 bases from V and 10 bases from J, the junction contained 8 bases not matched to a gene. The CDR3 bases are TGTGCCAGCTCACCACCCTTAGCGGGATCGAGTCAGTACTTC. It codes for CASSPPLAGSSQYF.

V gene TRBV9 combines with J gene TRBJ2-7, with a tentative D call TRBD2 (6 bases). Germline CDR1 reads SGDLS; CDR2 reads YYNGEE. V was cut by 4 bases and J by 5 bases, with 19 bases left in between. This CDR3 region has 15 residues. This CDR3 reads CASSLSGTESDEQYF. The CDR3 nucleotides are TGTGCCAGCAGCCTCAGTGGGACTGAGAGCGACGAGCAGTACTTC.

The V and J genes are TRBV9 and TRBJ2-7; no reliable D call. V dropped 0 bases and J dropped 0 bases, with 4 bases sitting between them. CDR1 and CDR2 (germline): SGDLS, YYNGEE. The CDR3 sequence is 13 residues long. The CDR3 loop is CASSVAYSYEQYF. Here the CDR3 DNA reads TGTGCCAGCAGCGTAGCTTACTCCTACGAGCAGTACTTC.

The rearrangement joins TRBV7-2 to TRBJ1-2, with D possibly matching TRBD1 (5 bases). The ends were cut back, 7 bases at V and 10 bases at J, with 19 bases in the middle. Germline assignment: CDR1 SGHTA and CDR2 FQGNSA. This CDR3 is built from 13 residues. The DNA of the CDR3 is TGTGCCAGCACCACTTACCAGGGCAACTTCTACACCTTC. Its protein is CASTTYQGNFYTF.